The 21 T cell receptor beta chains listed next were all sequenced from one sample in a study of OX40 agonist ivuxolimab in advanced cancers. Repertoires were generated with immunoSEQ multiplex PCR, while TCRdb's copy carries only in-frame clones and drops some. The table lists more than 45,000 clones, 70% to 90% of them singletons, with more than 8.5% in the top ten. The sample consisted of CD4+ or CD8+ T cells sorted from blood, taken in a trial of the OX40 agonist ivuxolimab. The origin of the receptors is an adult with an advanced solid tumor such as melanoma, head and neck, liver or kidney cancer.

This clone was seen more than once but under ten times. The chain is built from TRBV7-9 and TRBJ2-3, with no clear D. Germline V gene data show CDR1 as SEHNR and CDR2 as FQNEAQ (reference sequence). V gave up 1 base and J gave up 0 bases, with 5 bases separating them. The CDR3 is 14 amino acids. The chain's CDR3 is CASSLVWSTDTQYF. CDR3 coding DNA: TGTGCCAGCAGCTTAGTTTGGAGCACAGATACGCAGTATTTT. The full variable domain, its missing parts supplied by reference TRBV7-9 and TRBJ2-3, is DTGVSQNPRHKITKRGQNVTFRCDPISEHNRLYWYRQTLGQGPEFLTYFQNEAQLEKSRLLSDRFSAERPKGSFSTLEIQRTEQGDSAMYLCASSLVWSTDTQYFGPGTRLTVL.

The V gene is TRBV6-5, the J gene TRBJ2-7; 8 bases map to TRBD2. V shed 6 bases, J shed 7 bases, and the junction held 11 bases outside the gene matches. Germline V gives CDR1 MNHEY, CDR2 SVGAGI. The CDR3 is made up of 14 amino acids. DNA of the CDR3: TGTGCCAGCAGGCGACTAGCGCAAGCTGGGGAGCAGTACTTC. It is translated as CASRRLAQAGEQYF.

This clone showed up just once. V gene TRBV20-1 combines with J gene TRBJ2-5; D not certain. The V gene's germline CDR1 is DFQATT and CDR2 SNEGSKA (reference sequence). CDR3 length: 11 residues. V lost 3 bases and J 4 bases, leaving 6 bases between the germline ends. The CDR3 loop reads CSASVPETQYF. Here the CDR3 DNA reads TGCAGTGCTAGTGTCCCAGAGACCCAGTACTTC.

The CDR3 region has the DNA TGTGCCAGTAGTATTGGGACTAGCGGGTCCTACGAGCAGTACTTC. Translation gives CASSIGTSGSYEQYF. The chain carries TRBV19 and TRBJ2-7; 12 bases line up with TRBD2. Per germline, CDR1 LNHDA and CDR2 SQIVND (reference sequence). The V segment lost 3 bases and the J segment 1 base; nucleotides outside the gene matches: 1. CDR3 length: 15 amino acids.

The chain combines TRBV2 with TRBJ1-3; D not resolved. Trimming shortened V by 1 base and J by 0 bases, and 10 bases separated the two germline ends. Germline CDR1 and CDR2: SNHLY and FYNNEI. CDR3 length: 16 amino acids. The CDR3 loop is CASSEETLSSGNTIYF. The CDR3 coding sequence is TGTGCCAGCAGTGAAGAGACCCTAAGCTCTGGAAACACCATATATTTT.

DNA of the CDR3: TGTGCCAGCAGCCCAAGTACCCTCAATGAGCAGTTCTTC. Amino acids: CASSPSTLNEQFF. The V and J genes are TRBV7-3 and TRBJ2-1; no firm D call. CDR1 and CDR2 (germline): SGHTA, FQGTGA. V lost 5 bases, J lost 6 bases, and 11 bases lay in between. This CDR3 is 13 amino acids long.

The chain is built from TRBV4-2 and TRBJ2-1, with 7 bases aligning to TRBD2. CDR3 length: 15 amino acids. With V trimmed by 4 bases and J by 0 bases, 3 bases remained unmatched. Germline-derived CDR1 and CDR2 are LGHNA and YNFKEQ. CDR3 DNA sequence: TGTGCCAGCAGCCTCGCGGGGGACTCCTACAATGAGCAGTTCTTC. Encoded protein: CASSLAGDSYNEQFF.

The chain has TRBV29-1 and TRBJ1-2, with D possibly being TRBD1 (6 bases). CDR3 length: 13 amino acids. Germline CDR1 is SQVTM and CDR2 is ANQGSEA. Trimming took 2 bases from V and 6 from J, leaving 13 bases between them. CDR3 DNA sequence: TGCAGCGTTGAAAAGGGGGGGGCGGATGGCTACACCTTC. Translated, it gives CSVEKGGADGYTF.

The gene calls are TRBV30 and TRBJ2-1; TRBD1 might be the D (6 bases). The CDR3 loop spans 15 amino acids. The germline V and J ends were trimmed by 4 bases and 5 bases, with 18 bases remaining between them. Per the germline V gene, CDR1 is GTSNPN and CDR2 is SVGIG (reference sequence). CDR3 protein: CAWTQGREGDNEQFF. CDR3 sequence (DNA): TGTGCCTGGACCCAGGGGCGCGAAGGGGACAATGAGCAGTTCTTC.

The chain carries TRBV7-6 and TRBJ1-1, with D uncertain. The germline V and J ends were trimmed by 5 bases and 6 bases, with 13 bases remaining between them. The CDR3 sequence is 13 residues long. Germline V gene sequence: CDR1 SGHVS, CDR2 FNYEAQ. The CDR3 protein is CASSPRTGSEAFF. The DNA for the CDR3 is TGTGCCAGCAGCCCACGGACCGGTTCTGAAGCTTTCTTT.

The chain employs TRBV19 and TRBJ2-3; 14 nucleotides match TRBD2. The V and J ends lost 3 bases and 9 bases, in that order; junction bases with no gene match: 14. The length of the CDR3 is 18 residues. From germline, CDR1 is LNHDA and CDR2 SQIVND (reference sequence). CDR3 nucleotide sequence: TGTGCCAGTAGTATCCACCCGGGACTAGCGGGAGTAGTCCGGACGCAGTATTTT. Encoded protein: CASSIHPGLAGVVRTQYF.

The V gene is TRBV2, the J gene TRBJ2-7; 7 bases are a match to TRBD2. The CDR3 runs to 14 residues. Germline values: CDR1 SNHLY, CDR2 FYNNEI. With 6 bases clipped from V and 0 bases from J, the junction kept 5 bases outside the gene matches. In DNA, the CDR3 is TGTGCCAGCAGGCGCGGGGGTAGCTCCTACGAGCAGTACTTC. Translated, it gives CASRRGGSSYEQYF. Variable domain in full (rest from reference TRBV2 and TRBJ2-7): EPEVTQTPSHQVTQMGQEVILRCVPISNHLYFYWYRQILGQKVEFLVSFYNNEISEKSEIFDDQFSVERPDGSNFTLKIRSTKLEDSAMYFCASRRGGSSYEQYFGPGTRLTVT.

This clone came up once. The V call is TRBV5-1, the J call TRBJ2-7; D gene uncertain. Trimming took 0 bases from V and 4 from J, leaving 17 bases between them. Germline CDR1 reads SGHRS; CDR2 reads YFSETQ. The CDR3 consists of 16 residues. CDR3 protein: CASSLAPGRQLYEQYF. The CDR3 DNA sequence: TGCGCCAGCAGCTTGGCCCCCGGACGCCAACTTTACGAGCAGTACTTC.

The sample holds a few counts of this clone. The chain links TRBV14 to TRBJ1-5; D perhaps matches TRBD1 (6 bases). There are 13 residues in the CDR3. Germline-derived CDR1 and CDR2 are SGHDN and FVKESK. V lost 5 bases, J lost 6 bases, and 11 bases lay in between. The CDR3 bases are TGTGCCAGCAGCGGGGGCTCATCTCAGCCCCAGCATTTT. This translates into CASSGGSSQPQHF.

CDR3 nucleotides: TGTGCCATCAGTGACTACCTAGGGACATACACTGAAGCTTTCTTT. It yields the protein CAISDYLGTYTEAFF. The chain employs TRBV10-3 and TRBJ1-1; D perhaps matches TRBD1 (6 bases). Germline V gene sequence: CDR1 ENHRY, CDR2 SYGVKD. The CDR3 extends over 15 amino acids. V lost 3 bases to trimming and J lost 3 bases, with 14 bases between them.

The J gene is TRBJ2-7, the V gene TRBV6-1, with D uncertain. The germline V gene encodes CDR1 MNHNS and CDR2 SASEGT. The V gene lost 0 bases and the J gene lost 7 bases, with 16 bases spanning the gap. The length of the CDR3 is 15 residues. CDR3 nucleotides: TGTGCCAGCAGTGAAGCCGGGTCATCCCCGAGGGAGCAGTACTTC. Encoded protein: CASSEAGSSPREQYF.

This clone has a handful of counts. The chain combines TRBV5-4 with TRBJ1-1, with 7 bases aligning to TRBD1. The V and J ends lost 4 bases and 3 bases, in that order; junction bases with no gene match: 9. The length of the CDR3 is 15 residues. Germline lookup yields CDR1 SGHNT and CDR2 YYREEE (reference sequence). Here the CDR3 reads CASSTAHRGDTEAFF. The DNA for the CDR3 is TGTGCCAGCAGCACCGCCCACAGGGGAGACACTGAAGCTTTCTTT.

The V gene is TRBV18, the J gene TRBJ1-1; D unclear. CDR1 and CDR2 (germline): KGHSH, LQKENI. The V end was cut by 5 bases, the J end by 4 bases, with 14 bases between. The CDR3 is 14 amino acids. CDR3 DNA sequence: TGTGCCAGCTCATCCCGATCTATCGGCACTGAAGCTTTCTTT. Its translation: CASSSRSIGTEAFF.

The chain's CDR3 is CATSRDIVDTGELFF. The CDR3 DNA reads as TGTGCCACCAGCAGAGATATCGTGGACACCGGGGAGCTGTTTTTT. The chain couples TRBV15 to TRBJ2-2; D is unresolved. The CDR3 is 15 residues long. Germline CDR1 is LNHNV and CDR2 is YYDKDF (reference sequence). Trimming pared 0 bases from V and 3 bases from J, leaving 8 bases between.

As DNA, the CDR3 is TGCGCCAGCAGCCGTGAATCCGGGACAGGGGGTAACTATGGCTACACCTTC. It is translated as CASSRESGTGGNYGYTF. The chain couples TRBV5-1 to TRBJ1-2; TRBD1 matches 11 bases. Per germline, CDR1 SGHRS and CDR2 YFSETQ. The CDR3 has 17 amino acids. The trim removed 4 bases at V and 1 base at J, leaving 9 bases unmatched.

This sequence joins TRBV5-4 and TRBJ2-2; D assignment may be TRBD1 or TRBD2 (7 bases each). The germline gives CDR1 SGHNT, CDR2 YYREEE (reference sequence). CDR3 length: 16 amino acids. Deletions cut 4 bases from V and 0 bases from J, with 13 bases between. CDR3 protein: CASSPQGGTNTGELFF. Written as DNA, the CDR3 is TGTGCCAGCAGCCCGCAGGGGGGGACGAACACCGGGGAGCTGTTTTTT.